The source of this T cell receptor (beta chain) is a study of Ad26.COV2.S vaccination and SARS-CoV-2 variants. General study findings and limits: Spike-specific CD8+ and CD4+ T cell responses reportedly showed substantial breadth after vaccination.

Method: immunoSEQ multiplex PCR; TCRdb's copy keeps in-frame clones and lacks some. In the table there are 150,000 to 200,000 clones, around nine tenths of which are singletons. Germline CDR1 is SGHDN and CDR2 is FVKESK. Between the trimmed V and J ends, which lost 3 bases and 0 bases, there was a span of 9 bases. This CDR3 contains 15 residues. About this clone itself: Its antigen is not identified.

The clonotype originates from a human donor who had recovered from COVID-19. This specimen consisted of peripheral blood, obtained after recovery from COVID-19. The rearrangement joins TRBV14 to TRBJ2-1; no clear D gene. The CDR3 protein is CASSHHVSSYNEQFF. CDR3 DNA: TGTGCCAGCAGCCACCATGTAAGCTCCTACAATGAGCAGTTCTTC.